One sample yielded the 17 T cell receptor beta chains listed below, sequenced in a study of T cells in Graves' hyperthyroidism and ophthalmopathy. Amplification of TCR beta CDR3 regions used RNA as the template. TCR CDR3 regions were first amplified by RT-PCR with HTBI primers. TCRdb reprocessed the multiplex PCR reads via MiXCR and lists one record per CDR3 protein. The table includes about 400,000 distinct CDR3 sequences, about 16% detected once. The sample consisted of blood. The receptors were gathered from a woman aged 25 to 39 with Graves' hyperthyroidism.

There are a few counts of this clonotype. The V and J genes are TRBV9 and TRBJ2-5; D gene ambiguous. V lost 0 bases and J 1 base, leaving 10 bases between the germline ends. Per germline, CDR1 SGDLS and CDR2 YYNGEE. CDR3 size: 15 residues. CDR3 amino acids: CASSVGPSLQETQYF. CDR3 nucleotides: TGTGCCAGCAGCGTAGGACCTTCCCTCCAAGAGACCCAGTACTTC. Complete variable domain (other parts from reference TRBV9 and TRBJ2-5): DSGVTQTPKHLITATGQRVTLRCSPRSGDLSVYWYQQSLDQGLQFLIQYYNGEERAKGNILERFSAQQFPDLHSELNLSSLELGDSALYFCASSVGPSLQETQYFGPGTRLLVL.

This clonotype came up many times. This rearrangement joins TRBV5-1 to TRBJ2-2; D is undetermined. The CDR3 loop spans 13 amino acids. Germline V gene sequence: CDR1 SGHRS, CDR2 YFSETQ. Trimming took off 2 bases at V and 1 base at J, with 3 bases between the two ends. CDR3 region: CASSFGNTGELFF. The CDR3 nucleotides are TGCGCCAGCAGCTTTGGGAACACCGGGGAGCTGTTTTTT.

In its sample, this clonotype was seen many times. The chain combines TRBV28 with TRBJ1-5; no reliable D call. There are 11 residues in the CDR3. Per germline, CDR1 MDHEN and CDR2 SYDVKM. The V gene lost 6 bases and the J gene lost 11 bases, with 11 bases spanning the gap. CDR3 DNA sequence: TGTGCCAGCAGCCGATTCCCGACCCAGCATTTT. It specifies CASSRFPTQHF.

Only a few counts were recorded for this clonotype. The chain joins TRBV5-4 to TRBJ2-2, with D possibly TRBD1 on 5 matching bases. V dropped 0 bases and J dropped 8 bases, with 11 bases sitting between them. This CDR3 spans 14 amino acids. Germline CDR1 is SGHNT and CDR2 is YYREEE (reference sequence). The CDR3 DNA follows: TGTGCCAGCAGCTTGGGGGGCGGATCTGGGGAGCTGTTTTTT. Translated: CASSLGGGSGELFF.

CDR3 in amino acids: CASSQLSDRVRYTF. Here the CDR3 DNA reads TGTGCCAGCAGCCAACTCTCCGACAGGGTTCGCTACACCTTC. J is TRBJ1-2 and V is TRBV3-1; 7 nucleotides agree with TRBD1. CDR3 length equals 14 residues. V was pared by 2 bases and J by 9 bases, with 9 bases of the junction left unmatched. The germline CDR1 and CDR2 sequences are LGHDT and YNNKEL (reference sequence). Filled out from reference TRBV3-1 and TRBJ1-2, the complete variable domain reads DTAVSQTPKYLVTQMGNDKSIKCEQNLGHDTMYWYKQDSKKFLKIMFSYNNKELIINETVPNRFSPKSPDKAHLNLHINSLELGDSAVYFCASSQLSDRVRYTFGSGTRLTVV.

Ten or more counts support this clonotype. V usage is TRBV28 and J usage is TRBJ2-7, with D maybe TRBD1 (5 bases). The CDR3 has 13 residues. In germline, CDR1 is MDHEN, CDR2 SYDVKM. Trimming took off 11 bases at V and 5 bases at J, with 19 bases between the two ends. The CDR3 sequence: CACDPGAFDEQYF. CDR3 nucleotide sequence: TGTGCCTGCGATCCTGGGGCGTTTGACGAGCAGTACTTC. Based on the CDR3 plus reference TRBV28 and TRBJ2-7, the full variable domain is DVKVTQSSRYLVKRTGEKVFLECVQDMDHENMFWYRQDPGLGLRLIYFSYDVKMKEKGDIPEGYSVSREKKERFSLILESASTNQTSMYLCACDPGAFDEQYFGPGTRLTVT.

This chain uses TRBV10-3 with TRBJ2-5; D unclear. Germline assignment: CDR1 ENHRY and CDR2 SYGVKD. V lost 3 bases, J lost 3 bases, and 11 bases lay in between. The CDR3 covers 14 residues. The CDR3 loop is CAISEPPGEETQYF. Written as DNA, the CDR3 is TGTGCCATCAGTGAACCCCCAGGAGAAGAGACCCAGTACTTC.

Concerning this clonotype: This may stem from a read error, because a much larger clone lies one nucleotide away. The chain has TRBV4-1 and TRBJ2-3; the D is unclear. Germline assignment: CDR1 MGHRA and CDR2 YSYEKL. CDR3 size: 16 residues. With 3 bases removed from V and 2 bases from J, the gap between germline ends came to 15 bases. This CDR3 is CASSQGRTEPTDTQYF. The CDR3 DNA follows: TGCGCCAGCAGCCAGGGCCGGACGGAGCCCACAGATACGCAGTATTTT.

This chain links TRBV24-1 with TRBJ2-2; 9 bases fit TRBD1. The CDR3 is 15 amino acids. Germline CDR1 reads KGHDR; CDR2 reads SFDVKD. Germline trimming cut 9 bases from V and 1 base from J; bases unmatched to any gene: 5. This chain's CDR3 is CATAPGQGNTGELFF. The CDR3 DNA sequence: TGTGCCACCGCACCGGGACAGGGGAACACCGGGGAGCTGTTTTTT.

This clonotype was counted at least ten times. An end of the junction differs from the germline gene, which may be a read error. The chain employs TRBV30 and TRBJ2-5; 8 nucleotides align to TRBD1. Germline V CDR1 and CDR2: GTSNPN, SVGIG (reference sequence). The CDR3 contains 12 residues. The CDR3 sequence: CAWSVLSDRVHF. The CDR3 DNA sequence: TGTGCCTGGAGTGTACTTTCGGACAGGGTGCACTTC.

This clonotype was observed many times. This chain links TRBV5-1 with TRBJ1-2; D gene ambiguous. Germline V gene lookup returns CDR1 SGHRS and CDR2 YFSETQ. The CDR3 totals 17 residues. V lost 4 bases and J 4 bases, leaving 23 bases between the germline ends. The CDR3 region has the DNA TGCGCCAGCAGCCCGAACGACTCCGGCTCGCCTCTCTATGGCTACACCTTC. Its translation is CASSPNDSGSPLYGYTF.

The chain links TRBV11-2 to TRBJ2-3; D remains unclear. Germline V CDR1 and CDR2: SGHAT, FQNNGV. The CDR3 totals 14 residues. V lost 4 bases to trimming and J lost 2 bases, with 10 bases between them. CDR3 sequence: CASSSSVATDTQYF. The DNA of the CDR3 is TGTGCCAGCAGCTCCTCGGTTGCCACAGATACGCAGTATTTT.

The V gene is TRBV29-1, the J gene TRBJ1-2; D remains ambiguous. V lost 0 bases to trimming and J lost 7 bases, with 18 bases between them. In germline, CDR1 is SQVTM, CDR2 ANQGSEA. This CDR3 region has 15 residues. The DNA for the CDR3 is TGCAGCGTTGAAGATAGATTGGCCCCCGTTTCTGGCTACACCTTC. As protein: CSVEDRLAPVSGYTF.

V usage is TRBV15 and J usage is TRBJ1-5; D perhaps matches TRBD1 (6 bases). The germline V gene encodes CDR1 LNHNV and CDR2 YYDKDF (reference sequence). V lost 7 bases and J lost 6, with 13 bases in between. This CDR3 contains 13 residues. The CDR3 spells CATNTGAPQPQHF. The CDR3 bases are TGTGCCACCAATACGGGGGCGCCTCAGCCCCAGCATTTT. Using reference TRBV15 and TRBJ1-5 for the parts outside the CDR3, the full variable domain is DAMVIQNPRYQVTQFGKPVTLSCSQTLNHNVMYWYQQKSSQAPKLLFHYYDKDFNNEADTPDNFQSRRPNTSFCFLDIRSPGLGDTAMYLCATNTGAPQPQHFGDGTRLSIL.

This clonotype was detected many times. CDR3 coding DNA: TGCGCCAGCAGTGAGACTAGGCAGAATGAGCAGTTCTTC. Its translation: CASSETRQNEQFF. The chain uses TRBV10-1 and TRBJ2-1; a weak D match, TRBD2 (5 bases). Per germline, CDR1 WNHNN and CDR2 SYGVQD (reference sequence). CDR3 length equals 13 residues. Trimming pared 2 bases from V and 7 bases from J, leaving 9 bases between.

The chain joins TRBV3-1 to TRBJ1-4, with 8 bases identical to TRBD1. The CDR3 is made up of 16 amino acids. Germline V CDR1 and CDR2: LGHDT, YNNKEL (reference sequence). Trimming removed 3 bases from V and 4 bases from J; junction bases left unmatched: 7. CDR3 sequence: CASSQVRDRYNEKLFF. The CDR3 DNA follows: TGTGCCAGCAGCCAGGTCCGGGACAGGTATAATGAAAAACTGTTTTTT.

This clonotype showed up many times. The rearrangement joins TRBV28 to TRBJ2-5; TRBD1 matches 7 bases. CDR1 is MDHEN, CDR2 SYDVKM, per germline. This CDR3 is 14 amino acids long. V was pared by 5 bases and J by 5 bases, with 8 bases of the junction left unmatched. The CDR3 DNA reads as TGTGCCAGCAGTACAAAAAGGGGGCTGGAGACCCAGTACTTC. Its translation: CASSTKRGLETQYF.